This T cell receptor (beta chain) was recovered during a study of siplizumab effects on memory and regulatory T cells. Whole-study findings and limits: The authors mapped only a minor fraction of alloreactive clones to unstimulated subsets. Sequences that were alloreactive and traceable to unstimulated CD4+ memory cells were significantly reduced by siplizumab.

V lost 5 bases, J lost 4 bases, and 12 bases lay in between. This CDR3 contains 14 residues. The germline gives CDR1 SGHTA, CDR2 FQGNSA. Sequencing was performed with immunoSEQ multiplex PCR; in TCRdb, only in-frame clones are kept and a portion is missing. The sample lists around 100,000 clones, roughly 93% occurring once. Concerning this clone itself: The antigen is not known.

This sequence joins TRBV7-2 and TRBJ2-1, with D possibly TRBD1 on 6 matching bases. Sequences were obtained from Tregs sorted from blood. The receptor was derived from a human donor in good health. The CDR3, as DNA: TGTGCCAGCAGCCTAGGACAGCTTTACAATGAGCAGTTCTTC. Protein sequence: CASSLGQLYNEQFF.